A selection of T cell receptor beta chains follows, all from one sample in a study of technical replicates of blood from a few donors. The protocol was immunoSEQ multiplex PCR, while the TCRdb copy is restricted to in-frame clones and leaves out a portion. This sample has 65,000 to 75,000 clones; around 86% occur once, and the top ten carry roughly 5.1%. The source material was PBMCs. These receptor sequences come from a human donor in good health. Some clones in this sample may be carry-over from other donors' samples. Both conserved end residues are part of each CDR3.

v_call: TRBV19; j_call: TRBJ1-1; cdr3_aa: CATKNGGAFF
v_call: TRBV11-2; j_call: TRBJ2-5; cdr3_aa: CASSKGLAGAETQYF
v_call: TRBV4-1; j_call: TRBJ2-7; cdr3_aa: CASSQGFATGVYEQYF
v_call: TRBV4-3; j_call: TRBJ1-1; cdr3_aa: CASSQDWQGGTEAFF
v_call: TRBV10-3; j_call: TRBJ1-1; cdr3_aa: CATRQGPNTEAFF
v_call: TRBV4-2; j_call: TRBJ2-2; cdr3_aa: CASSQDWGGGELFF
v_call: TRBV29-1; j_call: TRBJ1-6; cdr3_aa: CSGETGQGNSPLHF
v_call: TRBV5-4; j_call: TRBJ2-1; cdr3_aa: CASSSGETGLVLF
v_call: TRBV5-1; j_call: TRBJ2-3; cdr3_aa: CASSLGGGAGYADTQYF
v_call: TRBV27; j_call: TRBJ2-5; cdr3_aa: CASSPRQAQETQYF
v_call: TRBV6-1; j_call: TRBJ2-5; cdr3_aa: CASSSSGGPGETQYF
v_call: TRBV11-2; j_call: TRBJ2-7; cdr3_aa: CASSFGTGMWSYEQYF
v_call: TRBV2; j_call: TRBJ2-3; cdr3_aa: CASSEGRGGLLSTDTQYF
v_call: TRBV11-2; j_call: TRBJ2-1; cdr3_aa: CASSQSGTVEQFF
v_call: TRBV6-5; j_call: TRBJ2-2; cdr3_aa: CASSYFGTVTGELFF
v_call: TRBV5-1; j_call: TRBJ2-3; cdr3_aa: CASSLGDGSQDTQYF
v_call: TRBV10-2; j_call: TRBJ2-4; cdr3_aa: CASSAGGVAKNIQYF
v_call: TRBV6-1; j_call: TRBJ1-5; cdr3_aa: CASIPGQGNQPQHF
v_call: TRBV4-1; j_call: TRBJ2-2; cdr3_aa: CASSRGLGGGTGELFF
v_call: TRBV7-2; j_call: TRBJ2-4; cdr3_aa: CASSSQEVKNIQYF
v_call: TRBV5-5; j_call: TRBJ1-1; cdr3_aa: CASSRDIGRTEAFF
v_call: TRBV4-1; j_call: TRBJ2-7; cdr3_aa: CASSHAVAGRHPSYEQYF
v_call: TRBV4-3; j_call: TRBJ1-3; cdr3_aa: CASSQSQGFGNTIYF
v_call: TRBV5-1; j_call: TRBJ2-7; cdr3_aa: CASSPQVNEQYF
v_call: TRBV20-1; j_call: TRBJ2-5; cdr3_aa: CSARPRETQYF
v_call: TRBV5-5; j_call: TRBJ1-2; cdr3_aa: CASSLSGNYGYTF
v_call: TRBV7-2; j_call: TRBJ2-7; cdr3_aa: CASSSASTSPGYEQYF
v_call: TRBV25-1; j_call: TRBJ1-6; cdr3_aa: CASSWDREWFSPLHF
v_call: TRBV7-9; j_call: TRBJ1-2; cdr3_aa: CASSSTGSPYGYTF
v_call: TRBV7-8; j_call: TRBJ2-7; cdr3_aa: CASSLGMGALEQYF
v_call: TRBV13; j_call: TRBJ2-1; cdr3_aa: CASSLEGGDYNEQFF
v_call: TRBV2; j_call: TRBJ2-1; cdr3_aa: CASSIRVPRVNEQFF
v_call: TRBV6-5; j_call: TRBJ2-7; cdr3_aa: CASSPGTGQYEQYF
v_call: TRBV9; j_call: TRBJ1-2; cdr3_aa: CASSVGDRDYYGYTF
v_call: TRBV27; j_call: TRBJ2-7; cdr3_aa: CASSPLSRQVYHEQYF
v_call: TRBV10-3; j_call: TRBJ2-7; cdr3_aa: CAISRLAGAYEQYF
v_call: TRBV4-2; j_call: TRBJ2-5; cdr3_aa: CASSQDRGGGGETQYF
v_call: TRBV6-5; j_call: TRBJ1-4; cdr3_aa: CASRWGGSDEKLFF
v_call: TRBV4-1; j_call: TRBJ1-6; cdr3_aa: CASSQGQGDSSPLHF
v_call: TRBV27; j_call: TRBJ2-7; cdr3_aa: CASSPITLSDKGAYEQYF
v_call: TRBV7-2; j_call: TRBJ2-3; cdr3_aa: CASRKRVPSGGATDTQYF
v_call: TRBV5-1; j_call: TRBJ2-7; cdr3_aa: CASRKTLAGDYEQYF
v_call: TRBV10-3; j_call: TRBJ1-1; cdr3_aa: CAISKILQGSYGTEAFF
v_call: TRBV15; j_call: TRBJ2-2; cdr3_aa: CATSRGRHGTSGGELFF
v_call: TRBV5-4; j_call: TRBJ1-2; cdr3_aa: CASSRRQGDGYTF
v_call: TRBV6-6; j_call: TRBJ1-2; cdr3_aa: CAAGWGTNYGYTF
v_call: TRBV14; j_call: TRBJ2-3; cdr3_aa: CASSLGVASTDTQYF
v_call: TRBV9; j_call: TRBJ1-3; cdr3_aa: CASSVEQASFSGNTIYF
v_call: TRBV10-3; j_call: TRBJ2-7; cdr3_aa: CAITSLAGSYEQYF